This TCR beta chain is from a study of T cell responses to AZD1222 COVID-19 vaccine. Study observations and caveats: Receipt of two AZD1222 doses was followed by a rise in Spike-specific TCR breadth and depth. Repertoire collection took place solely once the T cell response had peaked. Regions 160-218 and 743-854 dominated among vaccine-associated CD4 TCRs spanning spike. The donor group comprised mostly white British people and more females; the analysis possibly underestimated clonal diversity.

Assay used: immunoSEQ multiplex PCR; TCRdb lists only in-frame clones, some missing. In the table there are 100,000 to 150,000 clones, about 92% of which are singletons. Germline-derived CDR1 and CDR2 are KGHSH and LQKENI. The CDR3 totals 16 residues. V was trimmed by 0 bases and J by 0 bases, leaving 10 bases between them. A word on this clone: Its antigen remains unknown.

Sample: peripheral blood, taken on day 0 of MenACWY control vaccination. The TCR comes from an adult in good health. This sequence joins TRBV18 and TRBJ2-3, with a weak D call TRBD2 (6 bases). The CDR3 is CASSPPGAGSTDTQYF. The CDR3 bases are TGTGCCAGCTCACCACCCGGGGCGGGAAGCACAGATACGCAGTATTTT.